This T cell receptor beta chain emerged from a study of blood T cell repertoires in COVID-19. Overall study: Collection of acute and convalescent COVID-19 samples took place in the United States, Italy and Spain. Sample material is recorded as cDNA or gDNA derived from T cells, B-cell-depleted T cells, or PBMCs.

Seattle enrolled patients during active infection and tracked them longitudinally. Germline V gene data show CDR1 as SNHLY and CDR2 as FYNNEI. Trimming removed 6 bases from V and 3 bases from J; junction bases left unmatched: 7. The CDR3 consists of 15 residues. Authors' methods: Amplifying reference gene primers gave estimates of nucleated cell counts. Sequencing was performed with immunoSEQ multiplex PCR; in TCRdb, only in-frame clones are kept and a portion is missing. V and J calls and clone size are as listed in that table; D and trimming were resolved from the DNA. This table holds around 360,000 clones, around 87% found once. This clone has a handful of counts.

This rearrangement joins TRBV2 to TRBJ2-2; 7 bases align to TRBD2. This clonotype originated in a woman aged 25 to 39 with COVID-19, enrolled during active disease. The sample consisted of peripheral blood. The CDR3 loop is CASRYQGLHTGELFF. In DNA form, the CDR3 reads TGTGCCAGCAGGTACCAGGGACTACACACCGGGGAGCTGTTTTTT.